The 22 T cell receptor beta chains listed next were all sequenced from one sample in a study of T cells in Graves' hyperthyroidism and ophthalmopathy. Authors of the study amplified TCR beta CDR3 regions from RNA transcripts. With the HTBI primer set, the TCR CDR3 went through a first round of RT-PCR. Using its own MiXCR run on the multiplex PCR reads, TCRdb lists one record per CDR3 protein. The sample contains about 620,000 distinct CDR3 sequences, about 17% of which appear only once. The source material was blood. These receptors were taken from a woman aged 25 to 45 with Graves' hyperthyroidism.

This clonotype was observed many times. CDR3 DNA: TGTGCCACCCATCTTCCATTAGCGGGAGTCCACGAGCAGTACTTC. As protein: CATHLPLAGVHEQYF. This rearrangement joins TRBV28 to TRBJ2-7; 9 bases line up with TRBD2. The J segment lost 5 bases and the V segment lost 10 bases, leaving 15 bases of the junction unmatched. This CDR3 has 15 amino acids. The V gene's germline CDR1 is MDHEN and CDR2 SYDVKM.

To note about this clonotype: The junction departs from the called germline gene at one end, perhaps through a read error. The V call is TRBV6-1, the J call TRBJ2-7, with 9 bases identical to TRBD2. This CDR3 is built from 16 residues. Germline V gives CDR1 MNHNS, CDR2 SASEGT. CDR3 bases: TGTGCCAGCAGTCCCTGTGACTGGCGGGAGGGGAACGAGCAGTGCTTC. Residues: CASSPCDWREGNEQCF.

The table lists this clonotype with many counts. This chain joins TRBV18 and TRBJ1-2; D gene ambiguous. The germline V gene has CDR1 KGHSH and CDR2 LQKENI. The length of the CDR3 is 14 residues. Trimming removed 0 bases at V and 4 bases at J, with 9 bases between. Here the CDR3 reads CASSPPSHLYGYTF. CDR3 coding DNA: TGTGCCAGCTCACCACCGTCACACCTCTATGGCTACACCTTC. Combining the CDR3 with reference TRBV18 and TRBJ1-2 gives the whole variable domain NAGVMQNPRHLVRRRGQEARLRCSPMKGHSHVYWYRQLPEEGLKFMVYLQKENIIDESGMPKERFSAEFPKEGPSILRIQQVVRGDSAAYFCASSPPSHLYGYTFGSGTRLTVV.

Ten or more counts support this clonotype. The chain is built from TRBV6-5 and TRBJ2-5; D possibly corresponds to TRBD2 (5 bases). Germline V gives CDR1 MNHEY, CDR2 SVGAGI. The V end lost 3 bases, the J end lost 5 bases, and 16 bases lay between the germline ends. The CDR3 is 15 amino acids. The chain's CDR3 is CASSYQREGRETQYF. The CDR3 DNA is TGTGCCAGCAGTTATCAGCGTGAGGGCCGGGAGACCCAGTACTTC.

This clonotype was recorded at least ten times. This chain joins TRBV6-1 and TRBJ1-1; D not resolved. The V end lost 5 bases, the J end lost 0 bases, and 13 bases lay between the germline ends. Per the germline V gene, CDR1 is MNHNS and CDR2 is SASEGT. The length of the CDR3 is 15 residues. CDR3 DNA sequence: TGTGCCAGCAGTTTAACCGGGGTATTGAACACTGAAGCTTTCTTT. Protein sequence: CASSLTGVLNTEAFF.

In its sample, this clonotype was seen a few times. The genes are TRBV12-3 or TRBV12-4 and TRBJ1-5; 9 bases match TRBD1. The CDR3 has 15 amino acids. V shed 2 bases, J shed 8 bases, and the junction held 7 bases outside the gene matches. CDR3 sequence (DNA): TGTGCCAGCAGTTTAATACAGGGGGCGAGGGAGCCCCAGCATTTT. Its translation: CASSLIQGAREPQHF.

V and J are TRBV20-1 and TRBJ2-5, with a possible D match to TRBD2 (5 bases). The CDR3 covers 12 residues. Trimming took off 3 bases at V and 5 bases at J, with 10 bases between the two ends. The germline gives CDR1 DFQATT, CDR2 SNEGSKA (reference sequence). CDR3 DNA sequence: TGCAGTGCTAGTGGGAGCCGGGAGACCCAGTACTTC. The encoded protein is CSASGSRETQYF.

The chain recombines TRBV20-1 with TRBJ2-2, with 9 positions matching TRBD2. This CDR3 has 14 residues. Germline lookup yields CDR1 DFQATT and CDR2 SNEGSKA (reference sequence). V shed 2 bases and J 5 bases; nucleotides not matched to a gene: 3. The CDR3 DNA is TGCAGTGCTAGAATAGCGGGAGAGACCGGGGAGCTGTTTTTT. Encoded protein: CSARIAGETGELFF.

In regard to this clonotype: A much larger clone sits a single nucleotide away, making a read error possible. In DNA, the CDR3 is TGTACCAGCAGTTCCTCGGAAAGCGGGAGAACCTACGAGCAGTACTTC. Translated, it gives CTSSSSESGRTYEQYF. The chain carries TRBV28 and TRBJ2-7; 8 bases are a match to TRBD2. Germline CDR1 reads MDHEN; CDR2 reads SYDVKM. CDR3 length: 16 amino acids.

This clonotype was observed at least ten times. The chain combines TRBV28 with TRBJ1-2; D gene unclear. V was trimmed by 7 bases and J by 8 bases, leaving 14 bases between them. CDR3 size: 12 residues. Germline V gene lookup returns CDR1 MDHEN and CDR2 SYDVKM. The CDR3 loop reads CASISAWGGYTF. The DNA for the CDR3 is TGTGCCAGCATCTCGGCCTGGGGAGGCTACACCTTC.

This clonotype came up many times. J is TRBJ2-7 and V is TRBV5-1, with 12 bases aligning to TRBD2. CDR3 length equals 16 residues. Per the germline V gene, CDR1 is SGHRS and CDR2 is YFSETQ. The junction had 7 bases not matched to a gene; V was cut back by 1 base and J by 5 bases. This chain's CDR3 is CASSLYLAGGLNEQYF. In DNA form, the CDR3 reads TGCGCCAGCAGCTTGTATCTAGCGGGAGGGCTGAACGAGCAGTACTTC. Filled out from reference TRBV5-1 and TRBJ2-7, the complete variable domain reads KAGVTQTPRYLIKTRGQQVTLSCSPISGHRSVSWYQQTPGQGLQFLFEYFSETQRNKGNFPGRFSGRQFSNSRSEMNVSTLELGDSALYLCASSLYLAGGLNEQYFGPGTRLTVT.

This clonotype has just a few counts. The CDR3 protein is CSVSAGLILDEQFF. CDR3 sequence (DNA): TGCAGCGTTTCCGCGGGGCTTATCTTAGATGAGCAGTTCTTC. The V call is TRBV29-1, the J call TRBJ2-1, with a tentative D call TRBD2 (6 bases). CDR1 and CDR2 from the germline V gene are SQVTM and ANQGSEA. The ends were cut back, 5 bases at V and 8 bases at J, with 19 bases in the middle. This CDR3 is built from 14 residues.

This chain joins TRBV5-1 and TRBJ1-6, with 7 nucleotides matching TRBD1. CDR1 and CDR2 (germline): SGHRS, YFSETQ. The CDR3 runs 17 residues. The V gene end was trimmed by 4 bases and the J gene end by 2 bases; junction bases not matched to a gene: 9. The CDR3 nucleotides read TGCGCCAGCAGCGCCGGCGGGACAGTAACCTATAATTCACCCCTCCACTTT. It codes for CASSAGGTVTYNSPLHF.

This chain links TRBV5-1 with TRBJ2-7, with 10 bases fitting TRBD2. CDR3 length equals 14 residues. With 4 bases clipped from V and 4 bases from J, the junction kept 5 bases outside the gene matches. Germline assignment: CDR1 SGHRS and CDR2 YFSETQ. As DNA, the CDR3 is TGCGCCAGCAGCACTAGCGGGACCACTTACGAGCAGTACTTC. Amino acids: CASSTSGTTYEQYF.

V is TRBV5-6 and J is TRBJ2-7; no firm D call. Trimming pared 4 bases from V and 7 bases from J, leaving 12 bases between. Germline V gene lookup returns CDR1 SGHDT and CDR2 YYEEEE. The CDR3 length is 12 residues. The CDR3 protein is CASSLPPGEQYF. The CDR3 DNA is TGTGCCAGCAGCCTACCCCCAGGAGAGCAGTACTTC.

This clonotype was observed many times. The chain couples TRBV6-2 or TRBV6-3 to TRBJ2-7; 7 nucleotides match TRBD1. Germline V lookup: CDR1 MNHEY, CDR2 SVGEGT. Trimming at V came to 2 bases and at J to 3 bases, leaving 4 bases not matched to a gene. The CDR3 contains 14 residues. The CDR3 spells CASSYPGQLYEQYF. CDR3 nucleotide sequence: TGTGCCAGCAGTTACCCGGGACAGCTCTACGAGCAGTACTTC.

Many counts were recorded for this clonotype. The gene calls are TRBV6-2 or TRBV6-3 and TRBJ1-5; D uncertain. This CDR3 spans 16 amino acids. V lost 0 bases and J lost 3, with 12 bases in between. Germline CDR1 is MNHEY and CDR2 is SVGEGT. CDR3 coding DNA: TGTGCCAGCAGTTACTCGTTGAACAAGGCCAATCAGCCCCAGCATTTT. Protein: CASSYSLNKANQPQHF.

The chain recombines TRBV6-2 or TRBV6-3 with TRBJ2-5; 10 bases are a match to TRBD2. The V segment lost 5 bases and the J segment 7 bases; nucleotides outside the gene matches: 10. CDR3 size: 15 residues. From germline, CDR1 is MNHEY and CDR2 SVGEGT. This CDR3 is CASSVLAGDRGTQYF. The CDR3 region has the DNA TGTGCCAGCAGTGTCCTAGCGGGGGATCGTGGGACCCAGTACTTC.

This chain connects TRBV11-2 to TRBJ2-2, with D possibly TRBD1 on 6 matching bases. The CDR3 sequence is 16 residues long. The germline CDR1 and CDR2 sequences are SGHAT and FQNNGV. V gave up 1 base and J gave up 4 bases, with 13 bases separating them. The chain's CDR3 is CASSLGQGTATGELFF. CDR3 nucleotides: TGTGCCAGCAGCTTAGGGCAGGGGACGGCCACCGGGGAGCTGTTTTTT.

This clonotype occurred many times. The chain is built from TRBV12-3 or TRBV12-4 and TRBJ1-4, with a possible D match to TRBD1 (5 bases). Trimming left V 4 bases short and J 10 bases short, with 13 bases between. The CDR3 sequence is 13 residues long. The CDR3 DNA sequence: TGTGCCAGCAGTTCCGGGACTCGGGGAAAACTGTTTTTT. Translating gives CASSSGTRGKLFF.

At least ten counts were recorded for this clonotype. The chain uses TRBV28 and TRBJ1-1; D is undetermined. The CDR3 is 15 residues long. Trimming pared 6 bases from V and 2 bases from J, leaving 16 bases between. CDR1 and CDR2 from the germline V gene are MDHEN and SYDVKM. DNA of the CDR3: TGTGCCAGCAGCTTGTTTCGTTCAGCAAACACTGAAGCTTTCTTT. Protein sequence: CASSLFRSANTEAFF.

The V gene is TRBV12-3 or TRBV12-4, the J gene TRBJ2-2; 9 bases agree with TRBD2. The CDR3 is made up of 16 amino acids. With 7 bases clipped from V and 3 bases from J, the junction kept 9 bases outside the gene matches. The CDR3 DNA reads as TGTGCCAGCAAAAAACCGGGACTAGCTGACACCGGGGAGCTGTTTTTT. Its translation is CASKKPGLADTGELFF.